This TCR beta chain appears in the sequencing data of a study of patients and donors after allogeneic stem cell transplantation. This clonotype came up many times. TCRdb ran MiXCR on the RT-PCR reads and lists one entry per CDR3 protein. The sample holds approximately 250,000 distinct CDR3 sequences, around 14% seen once. Sequencing used blood, either unsorted or a sorted T cell fraction (not recorded which). The sequence came from a human donor who was either an allogeneic HSCT recipient or a stem cell or donor lymphocyte infusion donor (not recorded which). It is not recorded whose cells these are; they may come from a transplant donor.

CDR3 amino acids: CASSLTFGTDTQYF. CDR3 DNA: TGTGCCAGCAGTCTGACATTCGGCACAGATACGCAGTATTTT. V and J are TRBV12-3 or TRBV12-4 and TRBJ2-3; D gene unclear. Trimming took 5 bases from V and 1 from J, leaving 10 bases between them. The length of the CDR3 is 14 residues.